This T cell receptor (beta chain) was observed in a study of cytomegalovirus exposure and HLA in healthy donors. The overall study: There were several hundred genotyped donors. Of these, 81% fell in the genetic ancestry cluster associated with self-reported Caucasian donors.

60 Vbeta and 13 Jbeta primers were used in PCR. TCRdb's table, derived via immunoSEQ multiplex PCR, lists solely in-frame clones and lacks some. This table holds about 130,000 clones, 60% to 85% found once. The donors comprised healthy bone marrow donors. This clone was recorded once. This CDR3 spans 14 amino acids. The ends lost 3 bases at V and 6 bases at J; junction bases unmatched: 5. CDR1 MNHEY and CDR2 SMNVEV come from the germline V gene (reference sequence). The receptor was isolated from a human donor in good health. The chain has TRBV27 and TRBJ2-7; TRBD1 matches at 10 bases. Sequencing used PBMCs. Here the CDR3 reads CASSFGTGEAEQYF. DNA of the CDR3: TGTGCCAGCAGTTTTGGGACAGGGGAGGCCGAGCAGTACTTC.